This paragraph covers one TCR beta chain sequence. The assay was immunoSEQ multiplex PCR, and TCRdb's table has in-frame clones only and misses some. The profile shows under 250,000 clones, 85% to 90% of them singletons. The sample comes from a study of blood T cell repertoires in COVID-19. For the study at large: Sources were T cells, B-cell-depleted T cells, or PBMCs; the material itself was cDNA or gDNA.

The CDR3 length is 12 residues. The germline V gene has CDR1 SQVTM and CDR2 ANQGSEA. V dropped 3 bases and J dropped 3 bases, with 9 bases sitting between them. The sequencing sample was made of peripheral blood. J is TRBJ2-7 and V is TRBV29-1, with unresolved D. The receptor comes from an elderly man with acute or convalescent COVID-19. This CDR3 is CSVEFNGYEQYF. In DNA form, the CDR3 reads TGCAGCGTTGAGTTTAACGGCTACGAGCAGTACTTC.